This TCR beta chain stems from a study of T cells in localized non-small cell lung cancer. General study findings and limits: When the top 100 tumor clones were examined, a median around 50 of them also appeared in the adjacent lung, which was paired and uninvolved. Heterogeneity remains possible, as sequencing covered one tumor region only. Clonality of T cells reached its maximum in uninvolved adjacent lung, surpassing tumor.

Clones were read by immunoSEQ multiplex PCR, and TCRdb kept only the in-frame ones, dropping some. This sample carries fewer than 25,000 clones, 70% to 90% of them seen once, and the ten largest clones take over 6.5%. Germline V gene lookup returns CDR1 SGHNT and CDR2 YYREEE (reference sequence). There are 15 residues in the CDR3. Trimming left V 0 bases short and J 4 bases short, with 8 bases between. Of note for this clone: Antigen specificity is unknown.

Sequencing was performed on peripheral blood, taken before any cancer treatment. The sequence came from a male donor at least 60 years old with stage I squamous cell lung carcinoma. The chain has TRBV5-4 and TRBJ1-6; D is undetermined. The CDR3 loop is CASSLVGQYNSPLHF. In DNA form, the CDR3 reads TGTGCCAGCAGCTTGGTGGGCCAGTATAATTCACCCCTCCACTTT.